This T cell receptor beta chain was profiled in a study of CD8 T cells in ankylosing spondylitis. TCR beta libraries were made by quantitative 5'-RACE with molecular barcodes. Each CDR3 protein is one row after TCRdb ran MiXCR on the 5' RACE reads. The top ten clones hold 0.89% of a sample with about 450,000 distinct CDR3 sequences, 25% to 30% of them seen once. This clonotype has only a few counts. Its specificity is not known. The CDR3 loop spans 15 amino acids. V lost 6 bases and J lost 6; bases outside the gene matches: 12. Germline CDR1 MRHNA, CDR2 SNTAGT. Points from the study as a whole: The authors found the disease-linked clones to be CD8+ and relatively rare in peripheral blood. Ankylosing spondylitis blood appeared to carry a characteristic TCR beta motif of roughly eight highly homologous variants. As reported, disease-linked clones showed significant enrichment in matched ankylosing spondylitis synovial fluid. Some of these motif variants have turned up before, in reports on reactive arthritis synovial fluid and blood.

Specimen: blood, either unsorted or a sorted T cell fraction (not recorded which). J is TRBJ2-3 and V is TRBV6-4, with 7 nucleotides matching TRBD2. The sequence was collected from a male donor with ankylosing spondylitis. The CDR3 loop is CASRSLAGYSDTQYF. Written as DNA, the CDR3 is TGTGCCAGCAGATCCTTAGCGGGCTATAGCGATACGCAGTATTTT.